Shown below are 28 T cell receptor beta chains from a single sample sequenced in a study of blood T cell repertoires in COVID-19. Method: immunoSEQ multiplex PCR; TCRdb's copy keeps in-frame clones and lacks some. Of roughly 55,000 clones listed, around 80% are singletons. Specimen: peripheral blood. The receptors stem from a human donor in a cohort sampled during active COVID-19.

The gene calls are TRBV24-1 and TRBJ2-2; 7 nucleotides line up with TRBD1. CDR1 and CDR2 (germline): KGHDR, SFDVKD. The CDR3 has 17 amino acids. V shed 5 bases, J shed 5 bases, and the junction held 13 bases outside the gene matches. The CDR3 here is CATSVSVRGGRTGELFF. CDR3 nucleotide sequence: TGTGCCACCAGTGTCTCTGTCCGAGGGGGCCGAACCGGGGAGCTGTTTTTT.

The rearrangement links TRBV6-5 to TRBJ1-1, with D tentatively TRBD1 (5 bases). Germline V gene data show CDR1 as MNHEY and CDR2 as SVGAGI. The CDR3 loop spans 12 amino acids. The ends were cut back, 5 bases at V and 1 base at J, with 5 bases in the middle. CDR3 protein: CASSTGNTEAFF. Written as DNA, the CDR3 is TGTGCCAGCAGTACAGGGAACACTGAAGCTTTCTTT.

The chain links TRBV6-2 or TRBV6-3 to TRBJ1-5; D uncertain. The germline V and J ends were trimmed by 4 bases and 7 bases, with 14 bases remaining between them. The CDR3 length is 14 residues. CDR1 MNHEY and CDR2 SVGEGT come from the germline V gene. CDR3 sequence reads: CASSSERAWQPQHF. CDR3 DNA: TGTGCCAGCAGTTCAGAGAGGGCTTGGCAGCCCCAGCATTTT.

This clone has just one count. The chain links TRBV4-1 to TRBJ1-3; TRBD1 is a possible D gene (5 bases). Germline assignment: CDR1 MGHRA and CDR2 YSYEKL. This CDR3 is 15 amino acids long. Trimming left V 1 base short and J 4 bases short, with 11 bases between. CDR3 coding DNA: TGCGCCAGCAGCCAAGGGGAAGGGGCCGGAAACACCATATATTTT. As protein: CASSQGEGAGNTIYF.

The rearrangement joins TRBV5-6 to TRBJ2-7; D call uncertain. CDR3 size: 13 residues. The V end was cut by 4 bases, the J end by 3 bases, with 11 bases between. Germline V lookup: CDR1 SGHDT, CDR2 YYEEEE. CDR3 in DNA: TGTGCCAGCAGCGGCCCGCTTGTCTACGAGCAGTACTTC. Translating gives CASSGPLVYEQYF.

This chain's CDR3 is CASSLGGWQGVRSGNTGELFF. CDR3 DNA: TGCGCCAGCAGCTTGGGAGGCTGGCAGGGGGTGAGGAGCGGGAACACCGGGGAGCTGTTTTTT. The V gene is TRBV5-1, the J gene TRBJ2-2; 7 nucleotides line up with TRBD1. CDR3 length equals 21 residues. V was pared by 0 bases and J by 1 base, with 18 bases of the junction left unmatched. Germline V gene data show CDR1 as SGHRS and CDR2 as YFSETQ. The full variable domain, its missing parts supplied by reference TRBV5-1 and TRBJ2-2, is KAGVTQTPRYLIKTRGQQVTLSCSPISGHRSVSWYQQTPGQGLQFLFEYFSETQRNKGNFPGRFSGRQFSNSRSEMNVSTLELGDSALYLCASSLGGWQGVRSGNTGELFFGEGSRLTVL.

This rearrangement joins TRBV19 to TRBJ2-3; weak D call: TRBD2 (6 bases). Trimming pared 3 bases from V and 4 bases from J, leaving 11 bases between. The CDR3 has 14 amino acids. CDR1 is LNHDA, CDR2 SQIVND, per germline (reference sequence). CDR3 coding DNA: TGTGCCAGTAGTATTCCGGGAGTAGCAGATACGCAGTATTTT. It translates to CASSIPGVADTQYF.

This clone was recorded only once. The chain joins TRBV24-1 to TRBJ1-1, with D possibly being TRBD1 (5 bases). Germline CDR1 KGHDR, CDR2 SFDVKD. The V end was cut by 4 bases, the J end by 1 base, with 12 bases between. The CDR3 contains 15 residues. Here the CDR3 reads CATSEAGPENTEAFF. The CDR3 DNA reads as TGTGCCACCAGTGAGGCGGGACCGGAGAACACTGAAGCTTTCTTT.

CDR3 region: CASSESPGQGNSNQPQHF. DNA of the CDR3: TGTGCCAGCAGTGAATCGCCGGGACAGGGGAATAGCAATCAGCCCCAGCATTTT. The chain combines TRBV25-1 with TRBJ1-5, with 10 bases aligning to TRBD1. The V and J ends lost 1 base and 0 bases, in that order; junction bases with no gene match: 6. This CDR3 is built from 18 residues. CDR1 MGHDK and CDR2 SYGVNS come from the germline V gene.

This clone occurred once. V usage is TRBV18 and J usage is TRBJ2-5; tentative D call: TRBD2 (6 bases). CDR1 is KGHSH and CDR2 is LQKENI in the germline V gene. CDR3 length: 13 amino acids. V lost 3 bases and J lost 1, with 6 bases in between. The CDR3 nucleotides read TGTGCCAGCTCACCGGGACTCCAAGAGACCCAGTACTTC. This codes for CASSPGLQETQYF.

This rearrangement joins TRBV19 to TRBJ2-3; 7 bases agree with TRBD2. The CDR3 spans 17 residues. The ends lost 4 bases at V and 1 base at J; junction bases unmatched: 11. Per the germline V gene, CDR1 is LNHDA and CDR2 is SQIVND (reference sequence). CDR3 in DNA: TGTGCCAGTAGTAAGAGAGGAACGGGAGGAGGCACAGATACGCAGTATTTT. This sequence encodes CASSKRGTGGGTDTQYF.

The rearrangement links TRBV28 to TRBJ2-7, with unresolved D. V lost 4 bases and J lost 2, with 3 bases in between. The V gene's germline CDR1 is MDHEN and CDR2 SYDVKM. The CDR3 has 11 residues. The CDR3 is CASSSTYEQYF. In DNA form, the CDR3 reads TGTGCCAGCAGTTCAACCTACGAGCAGTACTTC.

J is TRBJ2-2 and V is TRBV7-2; D unclear. CDR1 and CDR2 from the germline V gene are SGHTA and FQGNSA. This CDR3 spans 17 amino acids. V was clipped by 3 bases and J by 0 bases, with 14 bases between them. CDR3 nucleotides: TGTGCCAGCAGCTTCCTGCCGGTTTTAGCGAACACCGGGGAGCTGTTTTTT. This sequence encodes CASSFLPVLANTGELFF.

The chain carries TRBV6-4 and TRBJ2-2, with 10 positions matching TRBD2. This CDR3 spans 16 amino acids. CDR1 and CDR2 (germline): MRHNA, SNTAGT. The V and J ends lost 2 bases and 5 bases, in that order; junction bases with no gene match: 5. The chain's CDR3 is CASSDTLLAGTGELFF. As DNA, the CDR3 is TGTGCCAGCAGTGACACTCTACTAGCGGGAACCGGGGAGCTGTTTTTT.

This clone is labeled medium-sized. The chain combines TRBV6-5 with TRBJ2-7, with a possible D match to TRBD2 (6 bases). The CDR3 loop spans 14 amino acids. CDR1 and CDR2 (germline): MNHEY, SVGAGI. Trimming pared 2 bases from V and 2 bases from J, leaving 10 bases between. CDR3 coding DNA: TGTGCCAGCAGTTACGGTAGCGGTACCTACGAGCAGTACTTC. Its translation is CASSYGSGTYEQYF.

This sequence joins TRBV27 and TRBJ2-7, with 11 bases aligning to TRBD1. Germline lookup yields CDR1 MNHEY and CDR2 SMNVEV (reference sequence). V lost 5 bases to trimming and J lost 6 bases; unmatched junction nucleotides: 6. This CDR3 contains 14 residues. CDR3 in amino acids: CASSAGTGGREQYF. As DNA, the CDR3 is TGTGCCAGCAGTGCCGGGACAGGGGGTCGCGAGCAGTACTTC.

This sequence joins TRBV5-5 and TRBJ1-1; D is uncertain. The CDR3 contains 12 residues. V shed 0 bases and J shed 7 bases, with 7 bases lying between them. Germline V gene lookup returns CDR1 SGHKS and CDR2 YYEKEE (reference sequence). The CDR3 DNA sequence: TGTGCCAGCAGCTTGGCCAGCGATGAAGCTTTCTTT. Its protein is CASSLASDEAFF.

J is TRBJ1-1 and V is TRBV6-6; TRBD1 is a possible D gene (5 bases). The germline V gene encodes CDR1 MNHNY and CDR2 SVGAGI (reference sequence). The germline V and J ends were trimmed by 6 bases and 1 base, with 12 bases remaining between them. CDR3 length: 14 residues. The CDR3 DNA follows: TGTGCCAGCAGCCCCGGGGGGTCGAACACTGAAGCTTTCTTT. Translation: CASSPGGSNTEAFF.

There are a few counts of this clone. The V and J genes are TRBV5-4 and TRBJ2-3, with 9 nucleotides matching TRBD2. The CDR3 covers 17 residues. V gave up 7 bases and J gave up 2 bases; unmatched junction bases: 14. Germline CDR1 SGHNT, CDR2 YYREEE (reference sequence). The CDR3 DNA follows: TGTGCCAGCGGGCGAGCGGGAGGAACAACAGACACAGATACGCAGTATTTT. Translated, it gives CASGRAGGTTDTDTQYF.

This clone has just one count. The CDR3 region has the DNA TGTGCCAGCAGCTTGGGCGTCCGGGACGGGGGACCTGGGGCCAACGTCCTGACTTTC. Encoded protein: CASSLGVRDGGPGANVLTF. The V call is TRBV5-4, the J call TRBJ2-6, with a tentative D call TRBD2 (6 bases). Germline V gene sequence: CDR1 SGHNT, CDR2 YYREEE (reference sequence). The CDR3 has 19 residues. Between the trimmed V and J ends, which lost 0 bases and 2 bases, there was a span of 18 bases.

Comments on this clone: A read error may account for a junction end that differs from germline. The rearrangement uses TRBV28 and TRBJ2-7; the match to TRBD2 covers 12 bases. CDR3 size: 12 residues. Germline assignment: CDR1 MDHEN and CDR2 SYDVKM. Written as DNA, the CDR3 is TGTGCCAGCAGCCCCGGACTAGCGGGAACCTCATTC. It codes for CASSPGLAGTSF.

The chain uses TRBV20-1 and TRBJ2-3; no definite D call. The CDR3 is made up of 16 amino acids. CDR1 and CDR2 (germline): DFQATT, SNEGSKA (reference sequence). With 3 bases removed from V and 0 bases from J, the gap between germline ends came to 16 bases. CDR3 DNA sequence: TGCAGTGCTAGTATTCCGAGCTTGCTTAGCACAGATACGCAGTATTTT. As protein: CSASIPSLLSTDTQYF.

The V call is TRBV30, the J call TRBJ2-3; weak D call: TRBD1 (7 bases). The CDR3 length is 16 residues. Germline lookup yields CDR1 GTSNPN and CDR2 SVGIG (reference sequence). Trimming pared 2 bases from V and 1 base from J, leaving 16 bases between. For the CDR3, the DNA is TGTGCCTGGAGTAGGTTCGGCAGGGGGGGCACAGATACGCAGTATTTT. Translating it yields CAWSRFGRGGTDTQYF.

The chain carries TRBV9 and TRBJ1-1, with 10 bases aligning to TRBD1. CDR3 length: 17 amino acids. CDR1 and CDR2 (germline): SGDLS, YYNGEE. After removal of 3 bases from V and 3 bases from J, the junction contained 11 bases not matched to a gene. CDR3 residues: CASSGPRQGARHTEAFF. Here the CDR3 DNA reads TGTGCCAGCAGCGGGCCTCGACAGGGGGCAAGACACACTGAAGCTTTCTTT.

This chain connects TRBV7-3 to TRBJ2-1; no clear D gene. In germline, CDR1 is SGHTA, CDR2 FQGTGA. This CDR3 has 15 residues. V was trimmed by 3 bases and J by 7 bases, leaving 16 bases between them. The CDR3 DNA sequence: TGTGCCAGCAGCTTGACCGGGTCTAAGAGTAATGAGCAGTTCTTC. This gives the protein CASSLTGSKSNEQFF.

This clone was counted only a few times. The chain couples TRBV28 to TRBJ2-1; 10 positions agree with TRBD2. The CDR3 contains 19 residues. Trimming at V came to 3 bases and at J to 3 bases, leaving 14 bases not matched to a gene. Germline-derived CDR1 and CDR2 are MDHEN and SYDVKM. The CDR3 nucleotides read TGTGCCAGCAGTTTCTTTTTCGCGCGGACTAGCGGAAACTACAATGAGCAGTTCTTC. Translation gives CASSFFFARTSGNYNEQFF.

The chain links TRBV5-1 to TRBJ1-1, with 11 bases that match TRBD1. Germline loops: CDR1 SGHRS, CDR2 YFSETQ. The J segment lost 5 bases and the V segment lost 4 bases, leaving 10 bases of the junction unmatched. The CDR3 length is 16 residues. CDR3 DNA: TGCGCCAGCAGCAACTCTCCCGGACAGGGGGCAACTGAAGCTTTCTTT. This codes for CASSNSPGQGATEAFF.

The V and J genes are TRBV7-9 and TRBJ1-5; 8 bases align to TRBD1. The germline CDR1 and CDR2 sequences are SEHNR and FQNEAQ (reference sequence). This CDR3 contains 15 residues. Germline trimming cut 5 bases from V and 7 bases from J; bases unmatched to any gene: 10. The CDR3, as DNA: TGTGCCAGCAGCCCGACAGGGGTAGCCTTGCAGCCCCAGCATTTT. Translation: CASSPTGVALQPQHF. Full variable domain (rest looked up from reference TRBV7-9 and TRBJ1-5): DTGVSQNPRHKITKRGQNVTFRCDPISEHNRLYWYRQTLGQGPEFLTYFQNEAQLEKSRLLSDRFSAERPKGSFSTLEIQRTEQGDSAMYLCASSPTGVALQPQHFGDGTRLSIL.